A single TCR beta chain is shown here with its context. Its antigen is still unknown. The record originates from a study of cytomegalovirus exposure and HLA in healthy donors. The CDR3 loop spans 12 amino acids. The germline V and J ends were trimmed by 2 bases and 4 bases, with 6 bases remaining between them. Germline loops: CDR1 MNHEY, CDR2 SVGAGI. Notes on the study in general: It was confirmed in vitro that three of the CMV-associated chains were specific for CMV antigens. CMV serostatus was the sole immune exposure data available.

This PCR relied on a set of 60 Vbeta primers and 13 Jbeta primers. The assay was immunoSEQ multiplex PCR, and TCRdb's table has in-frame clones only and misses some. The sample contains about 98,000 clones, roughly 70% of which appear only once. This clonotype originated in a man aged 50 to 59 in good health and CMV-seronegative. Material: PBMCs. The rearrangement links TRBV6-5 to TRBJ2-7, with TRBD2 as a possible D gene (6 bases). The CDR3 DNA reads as TGTGCCAGCAGTTACCGGGGGTACGAGCAGTACTTC. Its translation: CASSYRGYEQYF.